This T cell receptor beta chain was found in a study of T-cell reconstitution after alpha-beta-depleted transplantation in children (TCRdb year 2016). In the study overall: The study quantitatively tracked T-cell immune reconstitution after TCRalphabeta/CD19-depleted allogeneic hematopoietic cell transplantation in children using TCR repertoire profiling.

This clonotype was seen a few times. Its antigen has not been determined. Base qualities are not recorded, but no much larger clone differs from it by a single base. The CDR3 covers 15 residues, taking in both the cysteine and the phenylalanine. Only the CDR3 part of the read is kept: 45 bases, read in frame from the first base. CDR1 and CDR2 are drawn from the germline V gene: SGHAT, FQNNGV. V is pared back by 5 bases and J by 2 bases, with 14 bases lying between the germline termini. The receptor library was made with PCR. The sequencer was an Illumina HiSeq 2500. TCR libraries were prepared with molecular barcoding, using unique molecular identifiers to normalize TCRbeta repertoire quantification. TCRdb reprocessed the public reads (quality trimming at Q25 with fastp, clone calling with MiXCR) and kept in-frame beta chains. Rows are unified per CDR3 protein, each entry keeping the most common DNA and genes. The sample table records approximately 200,000 distinct CDR3 sequences; 13% to 15% of these occur just once. The ten largest clones represent under 15% of the sample.

Sequences were derived from PBMCs from the stem cell graft donor, sampled from the stem cell graft. The receptor comes from a human donor who donated a stem cell graft to a child with acute lymphoblastic leukemia. Here the chain combines TRBV11-2 and TRBJ2-3; D gene: possibly TRBD1, on 5 matching bases. The sequenced DNA: TGTGCCAGCAGCAGGATCGAGGACACCACAGATACGCAGTATTTT. It translates to CASSRIEDTTDTQYF.